This paragraph reports one TCR beta chain. Its antigen is unidentified. These data come from a study of T-cell memory formation after mild COVID-19. In the study overall: Largely donor-specific TCR clusters were found. Study-level points and caveats: Cross-reactive memory apparently joined, as some responding clones appeared in pre-infection memory. Mostly located in CM and EM were contracting CD4+ clones, with contracting CD8+ clones located in EMRA.

From the 5' RACE reads, TCRdb called clonotypes with MiXCR, one entry per CDR3 protein. The table has over 350,000 distinct CDR3 sequences, 16% seen once. What was sequenced was PBMCs or a T cell subset sorted from them (not recorded which). The source of this sequence is a man aged 18 to 30 who had mild COVID-19 (a few samples of this study predate the infection). Cell type and time point are not known.

The CDR3 DNA follows: TGTGCCAGCAGATCCGTAGGACAGGTCTACGAGCAGTACTTC. Its translation: CASRSVGQVYEQYF. The chain links TRBV5-6 to TRBJ2-7; 7 bases are shared with TRBD1. This CDR3 spans 14 amino acids. Trimming cost V 5 bases and J 3 bases; bases outside gene matches: 8. Germline V gene data show CDR1 as SGHDT and CDR2 as YYEEEE.